Listed below are T cell receptor beta chains from one sample, sequenced in a study of cytomegalovirus exposure and HLA in healthy donors. Sequencing was performed with immunoSEQ multiplex PCR; in TCRdb, only in-frame clones are kept and a portion is missing. The table includes around 150,000 clones, 71% detected once. The specimen was PBMCs. The receptor set was obtained from a woman between 25 and 40 years old in good health and CMV-seronegative. Each CDR3 is given with its conserved first and last residue. D genes are given only for firm matches. Not all rows give a size; the values are once, few, many and, for expanded clones, a class.

j_call,d_call,clone_size,v_call,cdr3_aa,cdr3_nt
TRBJ2-3,TRBD2,.,TRBV2,CASGLAGGWYTQYF,TGTGCCAGCGGACTAGCGGGAGGGTGGTATACGCAGTATTTT
TRBJ2-3,.,.,TRBV12-5,CASGPPSASTDTQYF,TGTGCTAGTGGTCCCCCTAGCGCGAGCACAGATACGCAGTATTTT
TRBJ2-7,.,once,TRBV5-1,CASRGGQGGEQYF,TGCGCCAGCAGAGGAGGGCAGGGAGGCGAGCAGTACTTC
TRBJ2-7,TRBD2,.,TRBV28,CASSFSGTSYEQYF,TGTGCCAGCAGTTTTAGCGGGACCTCCTACGAGCAGTACTTC
TRBJ1-5,.,.,TRBV2,CASSEVQVGQPQHF,TGTGCCAGCAGTGAAGTTCAGGTGGGCCAGCCCCAGCATTTT
TRBJ2-7,TRBD1,few,TRBV6-5,CASSGDSSYEQYF,TGTGCCAGCAGCGGGGACAGCTCCTACGAGCAGTACTTC
TRBJ1-2,.,.,TRBV27,CASSLSGHRGYGYTF,TGTGCCAGCAGTTTGTCCGGGCATCGGGGCTATGGCTACACCTTC
TRBJ2-7,TRBD1,few,TRBV28,CASSRTGGLKQYF,TGTGCCAGCAGTCGAACAGGGGGATTGAAGCAGTACTTC
TRBJ1-2,TRBD1,.,TRBV5-4,CASSRKDRGNYGYTF,TGTGCCAGCAGCCGCAAGGACAGGGGTAACTATGGCTACACCTTC
TRBJ1-5,TRBD1,.,TRBV5-1,CASSVQGARNQPQHF,TGCGCCAGCAGCGTCCAGGGGGCAAGGAATCAGCCCCAGCATTTT
TRBJ1-1,.,.,TRBV9,CASSVEQGNTEAFF,TGTGCCAGCAGCGTAGAACAGGGGAACACTGAAGCTTTCTTT
TRBJ2-2,TRBD1,.,TRBV5-6,CASSLGTGINTGELFF,TGTGCCAGCAGCTTGGGGACAGGGATCAACACCGGGGAGCTGTTTTTT
TRBJ1-2,.,.,TRBV28,CASRLTVGVSGYTF,TGTGCCAGCCGGTTGACAGTGGGTGTTTCTGGCTACACCTTC
TRBJ1-2,.,.,TRBV27,CASSFSDRINYGYTF,TGTGCCAGCAGCTTCTCGGACAGAATTAACTATGGCTACACCTTC
TRBJ2-7,TRBD2,.,TRBV27,CASSLRRGTYEQYF,TGTGCCAGCAGTTTAAGGCGGGGGACGTACGAGCAGTACTTC
TRBJ1-2,.,.,TRBV6-1,CASTDGVIYGYTF,TGTGCCAGCACCGACGGAGTCATCTATGGCTACACCTTC
TRBJ2-7,.,.,TRBV15,CATSSVPTYEQYF,TGTGCCACCAGTTCAGTGCCCACCTACGAGCAGTACTTC
TRBJ2-2,TRBD1,.,TRBV9,CASSPAGDRHTGELFF,TGTGCCAGCAGCCCCGCCGGGGACAGACACACCGGGGAGCTGTTTTTT
TRBJ1-5,.,.,TRBV19,CASSIGGSFLNQPQHF,TGTGCCAGTAGTATCGGAGGCAGTTTCCTCAATCAGCCCCAGCATTTT
TRBJ2-3,TRBD1,.,TRBV6-1,CASSWTGTTDTQYF,TGTGCCAGCAGCTGGACAGGTACAACAGATACGCAGTATTTT
TRBJ1-5,.,.,TRBV10-2,CASSESGVGQPQHF,TGCGCCAGCAGTGAATCCGGGGTTGGGCAGCCCCAGCATTTT
TRBJ2-1,TRBD2,once,TRBV28,CASSLLAGAGDEQFF,TGTGCCAGCAGTCTGCTAGCGGGAGCGGGGGATGAGCAGTTCTTC
TRBJ2-2,.,few,TRBV11-2,CASSLRQGNTGELFF,TGTGCCAGCAGCTTACGTCAGGGGAACACCGGGGAGCTGTTTTTT
TRBJ1-4,.,.,TRBV28,CASSAQGEKLFF,TGTGCCAGCAGTGCCCAGGGAGAAAAACTGTTTTTT
TRBJ2-6,.,.,TRBV11-2,CASSLGTASGANVLTF,TGTGCCAGCAGCTTAGGGACAGCCTCTGGGGCCAACGTCCTGACTTTC
TRBJ2-1,TRBD1,.,TRBV28,CASSLWALQGNEQFF,TGTGCCAGCAGTTTATGGGCATTACAGGGGAATGAGCAGTTCTTC
TRBJ2-7,.,.,TRBV2,CASRTGVAGSEQYF,TGTGCCAGCAGGACGGGAGTAGCAGGGTCCGAGCAGTACTTC
TRBJ1-6,.,.,TRBV11-2,CASSLATPLESPLHF,TGTGCCAGCAGCTTAGCAACTCCCCTGGAGTCACCCCTCCACTTT
TRBJ2-3,.,.,TRBV28,CASSLATADSPDSADTQYF,TGTGCCAGCAGTTTAGCAACGGCAGACTCACCAGATTCAGCAGATACGCAGTATTTT
TRBJ1-5,.,once,TRBV5-1,CASSEDYSNQPQHF,TGCGCCAGCAGCGAAGACTATAGCAATCAGCCCCAGCATTTT
TRBJ2-3,TRBD2,.,TRBV7-2,CASSLGRGGPPDTQYF,TGTGCCAGCAGCTTAGGTCGGGGGGGGCCCCCAGATACGCAGTATTTT
TRBJ2-1,TRBD2,few,TRBV14,CASSQMGLAGNNEQFF,TGTGCCAGCAGCCAAATGGGACTAGCGGGAAACAATGAGCAGTTCTTC
TRBJ2-7,TRBD2,.,TRBV7-9,CASSSTKTSVVTYEQYF,TGTGCCAGCAGCTCCACAAAAACTAGCGTAGTAACCTACGAGCAGTACTTC
TRBJ2-1,TRBD2,.,TRBV4-2,CASSQEASGRGNEQFF,TGTGCCAGCAGCCAAGAGGCCAGCGGGAGAGGGAATGAGCAGTTCTTC
TRBJ2-1,TRBD2,.,TRBV4-1,CATRGLAGVGEQFF,TGCGCCACACGAGGACTAGCGGGAGTCGGTGAGCAGTTCTTC
TRBJ2-1,TRBD2,.,TRBV10-2,CASSGTSVYNEQFF,TGCGCCAGCAGTGGGACTAGCGTATACAATGAGCAGTTCTTC
TRBJ2-1,TRBD2,.,TRBV6-5,CASTASGLVEFF,TGTGCCAGCACGGCTAGCGGGTTAGTCGAGTTCTTC
TRBJ2-1,.,.,TRBV6-1,CASGRWEINEQFF,TGTGCCAGTGGAAGATGGGAGATTAATGAGCAGTTCTTC
TRBJ2-1,TRBD2,.,TRBV7-2,CASSLAGTTYNEQFF,TGTGCCAGCAGCTTAGCCGGGACTACCTACAATGAGCAGTTCTTC
TRBJ2-1,.,.,TRBV6-5,CASSVTHNYNEQFF,TGTGCCAGCAGCGTGACACATAATTACAATGAGCAGTTCTTC
TRBJ1-1,TRBD1,few,TRBV4-1,CASSPGTATEAFF,TGCGCCAGCAGCCCGGGGACAGCCACTGAAGCTTTCTTT
TRBJ1-5,.,few,TRBV7-9,CASSLVGQAQEPQHF,TGTGCCAGCAGCTTAGTGGGGCAGGCCCAAGAGCCCCAGCATTTT
TRBJ2-7,.,.,TRBV2,CASREYEQYF,TGTGCCAGCAGAGAGTACGAGCAGTACTTC
TRBJ2-5,TRBD1,.,TRBV19,CASSRQGWPETQYF,TGTGCCAGTAGTAGACAGGGATGGCCGGAGACCCAGTACTTC
TRBJ2-1,TRBD1,few,TRBV7-9,CASSSNRGVRGEQFF,TGTGCCAGCAGCTCAAACAGGGGGGTTCGGGGTGAGCAGTTCTTC
TRBJ2-1,TRBD2,.,TRBV9,CASSAGLATYNEQFF,TGTGCCAGCAGCGCGGGACTAGCGACGTACAATGAGCAGTTCTTC
TRBJ2-1,TRBD1,few,TRBV7-2,CASSAQSGQGYNEQFF,TGTGCCAGCAGCGCACAATCGGGACAGGGATACAATGAGCAGTTCTTC
TRBJ2-5,TRBD1,.,TRBV9,CASSPSPQGSVPTQYF,TGTGCCAGCAGCCCATCCCCACAGGGGTCGGTTCCGACCCAGTACTTC
TRBJ2-2,TRBD2,.,TRBV19,CASSMGLAGRTGELFF,TGTGCCAGTAGTATGGGACTAGCGGGGAGAACCGGGGAGCTGTTTTTT
TRBJ2-1,TRBD2,.,TRBV27,CASSLGSGLAGVYNEQFF,TGTGCCAGCAGTTTAGGATCAGGTCTAGCGGGAGTTTACAATGAGCAGTTCTTC
TRBJ2-3,TRBD2,.,TRBV10-3,CAISAASGGSTDTQYF,TGTGCCATCAGTGCTGCTAGCGGGGGGTCCACAGATACGCAGTATTTT
TRBJ2-6,.,once,TRBV9,CASSVGPNRAANVLTF,TGTGCCAGCAGCGTTGGGCCGAACAGGGCGGCCAACGTCCTGACTTTC